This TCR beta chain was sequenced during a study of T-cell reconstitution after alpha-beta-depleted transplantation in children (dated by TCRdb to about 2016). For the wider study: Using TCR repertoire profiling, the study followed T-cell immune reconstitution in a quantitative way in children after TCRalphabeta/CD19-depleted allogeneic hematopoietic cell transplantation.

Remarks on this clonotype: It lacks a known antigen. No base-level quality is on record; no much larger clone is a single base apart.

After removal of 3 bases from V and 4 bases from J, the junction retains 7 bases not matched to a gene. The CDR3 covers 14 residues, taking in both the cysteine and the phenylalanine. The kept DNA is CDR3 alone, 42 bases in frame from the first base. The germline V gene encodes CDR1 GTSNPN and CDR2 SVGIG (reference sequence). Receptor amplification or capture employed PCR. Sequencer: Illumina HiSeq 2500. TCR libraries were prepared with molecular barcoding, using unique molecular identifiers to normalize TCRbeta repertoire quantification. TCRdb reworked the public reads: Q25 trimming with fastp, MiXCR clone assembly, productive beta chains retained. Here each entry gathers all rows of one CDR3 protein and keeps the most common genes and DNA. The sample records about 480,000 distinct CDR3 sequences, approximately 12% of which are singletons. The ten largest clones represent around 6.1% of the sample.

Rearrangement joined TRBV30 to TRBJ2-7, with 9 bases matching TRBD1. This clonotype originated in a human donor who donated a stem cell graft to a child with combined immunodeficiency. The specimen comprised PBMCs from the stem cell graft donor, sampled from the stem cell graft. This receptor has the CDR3 CAWRGQGGLYEQYF. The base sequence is TGTGCCTGGAGGGGACAGGGTGGTTTGTACGAGCAGTACTTC.